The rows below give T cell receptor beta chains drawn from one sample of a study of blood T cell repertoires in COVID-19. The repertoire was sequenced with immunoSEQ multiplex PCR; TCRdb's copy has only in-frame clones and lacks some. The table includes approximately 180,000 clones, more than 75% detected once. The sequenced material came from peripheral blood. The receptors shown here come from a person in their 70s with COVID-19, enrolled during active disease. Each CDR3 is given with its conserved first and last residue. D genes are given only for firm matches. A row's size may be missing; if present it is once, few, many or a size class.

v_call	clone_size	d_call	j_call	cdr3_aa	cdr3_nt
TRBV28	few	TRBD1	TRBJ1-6	CASSPGDSFWVSPLHF	TGTGCCAGCAGCCCCGGGGACAGCTTTTGGGTATCACCCCTCCACTTT
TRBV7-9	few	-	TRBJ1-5	CASSPGFSNQPQHF	TGTGCCAGCAGCCCAGGTTTTAGCAATCAGCCCCAGCATTTT
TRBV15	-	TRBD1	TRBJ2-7	CATSTPGTGDHEQYF	TGTGCCACCAGCACTCCCGGGACAGGGGACCACGAGCAGTACTTC
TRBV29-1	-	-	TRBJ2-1	CSVEESGGSGRGQFF	TGCAGCGTTGAAGAATCAGGGGGGAGTGGGCGAGGGCAGTTCTTC
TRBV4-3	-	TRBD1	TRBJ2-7	CASSQDWTPGQGGYEQYF	TGCGCCAGCAGCCAAGATTGGACCCCGGGACAGGGGGGCTACGAGCAGTACTTC
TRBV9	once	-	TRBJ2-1	CASSLGLYGEQFF	TGTGCCAGCAGCTTGGGACTTTACGGCGAGCAGTTCTTC
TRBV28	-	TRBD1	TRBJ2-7	CASTGTGAPKVHEQYF	TGTGCCAGCACTGGGACAGGGGCCCCAAAAGTCCACGAGCAGTACTTC
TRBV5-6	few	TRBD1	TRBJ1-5	CASSSDRGLFGQPQHF	TGTGCCAGCAGCTCGGACAGGGGGCTTTTCGGTCAGCCCCAGCATTTT
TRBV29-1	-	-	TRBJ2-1	CSVELPGNSYNEQFF	TGCAGCGTTGAATTGCCGGGGAACTCCTACAATGAGCAGTTCTTC
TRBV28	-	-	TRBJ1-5	CAIKTTQGHQPQHF	TGTGCCATCAAGACTACTCAGGGGCATCAGCCCCAGCATTTT
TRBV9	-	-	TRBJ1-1	CASSGVGDTEAFF	TGTGCCAGCAGCGGGGTGGGAGACACTGAAGCTTTCTTT
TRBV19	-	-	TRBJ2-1	CASSISRGVYNEQFF	TGTGCCAGTAGTATATCCAGGGGGGTTTACAATGAGCAGTTCTTC
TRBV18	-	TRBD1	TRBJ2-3	CASSLDRERTDTQYF	TGTGCCAGCTCACTGGACAGGGAGAGGACAGATACGCAGTATTTT
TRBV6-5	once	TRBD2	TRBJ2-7	CASGTSSYEQYF	TGTGCCAGCGGGACTAGCTCTTACGAGCAGTACTTC
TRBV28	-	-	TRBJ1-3	CASSLPDRNTIYF	TGTGCCAGCAGTTTACCGGACAGAAACACCATATATTTT
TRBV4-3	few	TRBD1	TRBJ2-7	CASSQVSGTGIGVRYF	TGCGCCAGCAGCCAAGTGTCGGGGACAGGGATAGGGGTGAGGTACTTC